This TCR beta chain emerged from a study of long-term antiretroviral therapy in people with HIV. Study results and limitations: Clones that had undergone expansion before ART dominated the repertoire at all time points.

Treated in the United States were all of the participants with HIV. Details on this clone: The antigen is unknown.

A v3.0 immunoSEQ assay was performed at survey level. TCRdb's copy holds only in-frame clones and misses some; the assay was immunoSEQ multiplex PCR. The repertoire includes about 12,000 clones, 82% of them detected once, and about 20% sits in the top ten. This sample comprised unsorted PBMCs, obtained 8 to 8.5 years after starting antiretroviral therapy. This TCR came from a man between 50 and 59 years old with HIV.

CDR3 amino acids: CASSSGQGDEQFF. CDR3 DNA: TGTGCCAGCAGCTCGGGACAGGGTGACGAGCAGTTCTTC. This chain joins TRBV5-4 and TRBJ2-1, with 9 bases identical to TRBD1. Germline V CDR1 and CDR2: SGHNT, YYREEE (reference sequence). There are 13 residues in the CDR3. J gave up 10 bases and V 3 bases, and 5 bases lay outside the gene matches.